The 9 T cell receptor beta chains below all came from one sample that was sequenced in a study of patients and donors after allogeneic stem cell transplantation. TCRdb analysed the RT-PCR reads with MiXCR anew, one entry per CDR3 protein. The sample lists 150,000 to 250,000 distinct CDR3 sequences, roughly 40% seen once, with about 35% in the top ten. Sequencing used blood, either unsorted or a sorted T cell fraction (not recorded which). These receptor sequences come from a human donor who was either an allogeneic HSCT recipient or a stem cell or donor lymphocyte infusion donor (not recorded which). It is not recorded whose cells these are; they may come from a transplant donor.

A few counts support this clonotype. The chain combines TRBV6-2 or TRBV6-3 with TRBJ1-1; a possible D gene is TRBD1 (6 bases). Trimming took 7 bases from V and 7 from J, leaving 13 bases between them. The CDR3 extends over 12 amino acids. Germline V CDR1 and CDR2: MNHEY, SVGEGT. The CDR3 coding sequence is TGTGCCAGCAACCTACAGGGCTATGAAGCTTTCTTT. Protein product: CASNLQGYEAFF.

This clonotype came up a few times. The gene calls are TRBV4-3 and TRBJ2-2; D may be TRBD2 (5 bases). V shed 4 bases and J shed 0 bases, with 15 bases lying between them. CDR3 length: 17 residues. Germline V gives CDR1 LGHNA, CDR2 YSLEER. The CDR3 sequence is CASSPLSGLTNTGELFF. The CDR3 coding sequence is TGCGCCAGCAGCCCCCTGAGCGGACTCACGAACACCGGGGAGCTGTTTTTT.

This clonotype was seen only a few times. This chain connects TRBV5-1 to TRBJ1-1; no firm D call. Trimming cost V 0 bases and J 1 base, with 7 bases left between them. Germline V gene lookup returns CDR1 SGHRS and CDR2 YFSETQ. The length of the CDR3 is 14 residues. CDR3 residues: CASSLGKENTEAFF. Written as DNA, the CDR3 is TGCGCCAGCAGCTTGGGCAAAGAGAACACTGAAGCTTTCTTT.

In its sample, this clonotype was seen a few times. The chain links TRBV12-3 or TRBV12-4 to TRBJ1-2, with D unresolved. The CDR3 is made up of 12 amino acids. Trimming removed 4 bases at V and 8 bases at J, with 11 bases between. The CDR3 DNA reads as TGTGCCAGCAGTTACGGACTACCGGGCTACACCTTC. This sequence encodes CASSYGLPGYTF.

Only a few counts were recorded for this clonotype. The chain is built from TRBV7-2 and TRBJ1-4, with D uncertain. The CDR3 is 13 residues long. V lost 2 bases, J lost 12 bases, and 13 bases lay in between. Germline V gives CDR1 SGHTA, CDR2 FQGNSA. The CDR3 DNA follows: TGTGCCAGCAGCTTATCAGCGAACTGGGAACTGTTTTTT. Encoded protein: CASSLSANWELFF. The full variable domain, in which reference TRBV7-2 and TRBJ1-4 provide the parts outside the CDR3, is GAGVSQSPSNKVTEKGKDVELRCDPISGHTALYWYRQSLGQGLEFLIYFQGNSAPDKSGLPSDRFSAERTGGSVSTLTIQRTQQEDSAVYLCASSLSANWELFFGSGTQLSVL.

CDR3 DNA: TGTGCCAGCAGTGGAGGGGTTAGAGGCTATGGCTACACCTTC. Protein: CASSGGVRGYGYTF. The chain has TRBV6-1 and TRBJ1-2, with a tentative D call TRBD1 (5 bases). The CDR3 contains 14 residues. Trimming removed 4 bases at V and 4 bases at J, with 13 bases between. Germline V gene lookup returns CDR1 MNHNS and CDR2 SASEGT.

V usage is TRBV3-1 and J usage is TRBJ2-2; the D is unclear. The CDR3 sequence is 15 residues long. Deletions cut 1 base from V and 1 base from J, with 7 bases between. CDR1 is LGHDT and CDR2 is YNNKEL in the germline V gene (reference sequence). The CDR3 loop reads CASSQAQVNTGELFF. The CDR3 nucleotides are TGTGCCAGCAGCCAAGCTCAGGTGAACACCGGGGAGCTGTTTTTT.

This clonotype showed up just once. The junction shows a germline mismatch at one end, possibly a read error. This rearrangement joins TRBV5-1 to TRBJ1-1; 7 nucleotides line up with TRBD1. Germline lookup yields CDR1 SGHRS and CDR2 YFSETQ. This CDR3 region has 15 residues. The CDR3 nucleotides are TGCGCCGGCAGCTTAGTCGACAGGGATGACACTGAAGCTTTCTTT. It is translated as CAGSLVDRDDTEAFF.

CDR3 DNA: TGTGCCAGCAGCAAGGAGGGAGCTGGTGGAAACACCATATATTTT. Residues: CASSKEGAGGNTIYF. This rearrangement joins TRBV21-1 to TRBJ1-3. TRBV21-1 is a pseudogene locus. The CDR3 covers 15 residues.